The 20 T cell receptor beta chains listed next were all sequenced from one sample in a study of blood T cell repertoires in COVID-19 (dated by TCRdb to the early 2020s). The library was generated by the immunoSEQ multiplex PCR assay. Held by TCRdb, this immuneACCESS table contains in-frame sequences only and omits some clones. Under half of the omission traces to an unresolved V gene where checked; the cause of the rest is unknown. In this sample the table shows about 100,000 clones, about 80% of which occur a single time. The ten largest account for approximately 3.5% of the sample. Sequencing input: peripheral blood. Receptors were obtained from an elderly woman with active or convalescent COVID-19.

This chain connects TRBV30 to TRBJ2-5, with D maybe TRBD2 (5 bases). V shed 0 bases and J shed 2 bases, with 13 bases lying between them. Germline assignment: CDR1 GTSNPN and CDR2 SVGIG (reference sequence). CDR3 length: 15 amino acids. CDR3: CAWSVVSRRQETQYF. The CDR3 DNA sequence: TGTGCCTGGAGTGTTGTATCGAGGAGGCAAGAGACCCAGTACTTC.

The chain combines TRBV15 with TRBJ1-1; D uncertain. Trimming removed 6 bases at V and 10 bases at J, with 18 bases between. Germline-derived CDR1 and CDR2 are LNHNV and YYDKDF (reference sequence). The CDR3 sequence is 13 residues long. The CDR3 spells CATRKDSAVVAFF. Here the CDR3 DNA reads TGTGCCACCAGGAAGGACTCGGCGGTAGTAGCTTTCTTT.

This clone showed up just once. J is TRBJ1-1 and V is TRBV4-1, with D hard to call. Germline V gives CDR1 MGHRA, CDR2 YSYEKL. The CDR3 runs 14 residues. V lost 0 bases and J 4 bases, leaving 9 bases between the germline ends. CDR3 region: CASSQDPPPTEAFF. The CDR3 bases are TGCGCCAGCAGCCAAGATCCTCCCCCCACTGAAGCTTTCTTT.

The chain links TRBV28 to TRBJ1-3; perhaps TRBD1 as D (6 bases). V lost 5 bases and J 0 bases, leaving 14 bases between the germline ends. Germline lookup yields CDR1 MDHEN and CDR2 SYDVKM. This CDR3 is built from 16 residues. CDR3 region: CASSPSTGGSGNTIYF. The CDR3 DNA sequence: TGTGCCAGCAGTCCCTCGACAGGAGGCTCTGGAAACACCATATATTTT.

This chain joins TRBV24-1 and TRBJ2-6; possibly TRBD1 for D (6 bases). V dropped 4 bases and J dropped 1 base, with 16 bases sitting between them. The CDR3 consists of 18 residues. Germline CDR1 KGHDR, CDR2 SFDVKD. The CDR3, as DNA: TGTGCCACCAGTGAAGAAGGGGGAGCTGGGTCTGGGGCCAACGTCCTGACTTTC. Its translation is CATSEEGGAGSGANVLTF.

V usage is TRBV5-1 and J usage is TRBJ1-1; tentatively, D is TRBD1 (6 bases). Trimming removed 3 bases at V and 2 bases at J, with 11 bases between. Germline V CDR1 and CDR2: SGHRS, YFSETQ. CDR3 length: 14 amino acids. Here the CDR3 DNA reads TGCGCCAGCAGCTCGGAAGGGGGTAACACTGAAGCTTTCTTT. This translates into CASSSEGGNTEAFF. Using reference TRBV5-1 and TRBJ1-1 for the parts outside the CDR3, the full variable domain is KAGVTQTPRYLIKTRGQQVTLSCSPISGHRSVSWYQQTPGQGLQFLFEYFSETQRNKGNFPGRFSGRQFSNSRSEMNVSTLELGDSALYLCASSSEGGNTEAFFGQGTRLTVV.

DNA of the CDR3: TGTGCCAGCAGCGTAGATGGGAGTACTGAAGCTTTCTTT. Its protein product is CASSVDGSTEAFF. The gene calls are TRBV9 and TRBJ1-1; D unresolved. Trimming stripped 0 bases from V and 5 bases from J, with 8 bases between. This CDR3 is built from 13 residues. Germline values: CDR1 SGDLS, CDR2 YYNGEE.

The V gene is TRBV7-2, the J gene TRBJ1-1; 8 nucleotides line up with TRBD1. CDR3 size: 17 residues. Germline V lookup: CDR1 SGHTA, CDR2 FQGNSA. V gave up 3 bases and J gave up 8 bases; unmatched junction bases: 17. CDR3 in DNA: TGTGCCAGCAGCTTCACCAGACAGGGGCTCCGCAAGGTGGAAGCTTTCTTT. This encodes CASSFTRQGLRKVEAFF.

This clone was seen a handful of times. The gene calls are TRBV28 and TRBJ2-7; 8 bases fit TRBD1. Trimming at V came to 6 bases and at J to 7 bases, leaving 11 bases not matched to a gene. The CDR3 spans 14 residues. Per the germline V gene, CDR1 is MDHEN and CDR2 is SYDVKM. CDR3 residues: CASRRTGTRGEQYF. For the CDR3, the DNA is TGTGCCAGCAGGAGGACAGGGACCCGGGGGGAGCAGTACTTC.

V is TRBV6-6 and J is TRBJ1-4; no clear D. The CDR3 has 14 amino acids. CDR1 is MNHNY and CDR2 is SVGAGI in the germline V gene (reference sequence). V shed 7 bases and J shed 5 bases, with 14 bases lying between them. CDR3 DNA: TGTGCCAGCATCAGTGGAGCCAGAAATGAAAAACTGTTTTTT. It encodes CASISGARNEKLFF.

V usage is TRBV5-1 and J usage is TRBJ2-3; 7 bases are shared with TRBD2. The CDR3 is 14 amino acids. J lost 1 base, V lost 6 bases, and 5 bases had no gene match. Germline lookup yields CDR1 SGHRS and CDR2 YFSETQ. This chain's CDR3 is CASNRDYRTDTQYF. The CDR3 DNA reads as TGCGCCAGCAACCGGGACTACCGCACAGATACGCAGTATTTT.

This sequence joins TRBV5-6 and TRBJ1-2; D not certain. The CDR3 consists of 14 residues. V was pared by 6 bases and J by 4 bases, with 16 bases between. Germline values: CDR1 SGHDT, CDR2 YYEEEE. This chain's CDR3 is CASNRVVGSYGYTF. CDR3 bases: TGTGCCAGCAACCGGGTCGTGGGTAGCTATGGCTACACCTTC.

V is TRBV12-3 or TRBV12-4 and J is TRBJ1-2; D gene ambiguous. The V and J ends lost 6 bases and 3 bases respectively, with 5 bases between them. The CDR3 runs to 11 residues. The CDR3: CASRRDYGYTF. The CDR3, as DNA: TGTGCCAGCAGGCGGGACTATGGCTACACCTTC.

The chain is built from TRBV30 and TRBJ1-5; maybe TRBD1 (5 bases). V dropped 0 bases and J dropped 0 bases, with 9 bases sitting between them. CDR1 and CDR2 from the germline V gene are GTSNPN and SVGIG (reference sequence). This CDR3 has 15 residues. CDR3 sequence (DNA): TGTGCCTGGAGTGTTCCGGGGGGTAGCAATCAGCCCCAGCATTTT. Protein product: CAWSVPGGSNQPQHF.

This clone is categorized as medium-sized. The CDR3: CASSEISGTFYEQYF. CDR3 in DNA: TGTGCCAGCAGTGAGATATCGGGGACTTTCTACGAGCAGTACTTC. This chain joins TRBV6-1 and TRBJ2-7; weak D call: TRBD2 (6 bases). The ends were cut back, 3 bases at V and 3 bases at J, with 15 bases in the middle. Germline assignment: CDR1 MNHNS and CDR2 SASEGT. The CDR3 consists of 15 residues.

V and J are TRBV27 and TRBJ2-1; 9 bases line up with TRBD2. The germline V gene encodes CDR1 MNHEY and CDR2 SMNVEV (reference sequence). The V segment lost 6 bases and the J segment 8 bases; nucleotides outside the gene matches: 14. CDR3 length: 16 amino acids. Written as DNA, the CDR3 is TGTGCCAGCAGCTACTCCGGGACTAGCCGATCGGATGAGCAGTTCTTC. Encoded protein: CASSYSGTSRSDEQFF.

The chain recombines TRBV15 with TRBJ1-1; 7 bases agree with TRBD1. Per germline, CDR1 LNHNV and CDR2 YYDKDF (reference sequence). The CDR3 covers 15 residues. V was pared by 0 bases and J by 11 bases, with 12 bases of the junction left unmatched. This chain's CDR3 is CATSRDRAGGTVAFF. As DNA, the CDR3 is TGTGCCACCAGCAGAGATCGGGCGGGTGGGACAGTTGCTTTCTTT.

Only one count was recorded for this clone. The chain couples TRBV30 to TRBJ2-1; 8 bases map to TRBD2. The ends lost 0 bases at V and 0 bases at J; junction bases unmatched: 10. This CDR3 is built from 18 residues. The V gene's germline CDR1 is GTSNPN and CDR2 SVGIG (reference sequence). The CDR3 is CAWSVRSGARSSYNEQFF. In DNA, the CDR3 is TGTGCCTGGAGTGTACGTAGCGGGGCAAGGTCCTCCTACAATGAGCAGTTCTTC. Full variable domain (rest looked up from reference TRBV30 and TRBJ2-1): SQTIHQWPATLVQPVGSPLSLECTVEGTSNPNLYWYRQAAGRGLQLLFYSVGIGQISSEVPQNLSASRPQDRQFILSSKKLLLSDSGFYLCAWSVRSGARSSYNEQFFGPGTRLTVL.

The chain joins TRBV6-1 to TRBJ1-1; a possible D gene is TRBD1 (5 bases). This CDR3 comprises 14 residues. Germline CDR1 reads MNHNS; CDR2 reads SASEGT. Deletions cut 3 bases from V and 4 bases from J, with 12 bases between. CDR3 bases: TGTGCCAGCAGTGAGGCAGGGTTTCTCACTGAAGCTTTCTTT. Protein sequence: CASSEAGFLTEAFF.

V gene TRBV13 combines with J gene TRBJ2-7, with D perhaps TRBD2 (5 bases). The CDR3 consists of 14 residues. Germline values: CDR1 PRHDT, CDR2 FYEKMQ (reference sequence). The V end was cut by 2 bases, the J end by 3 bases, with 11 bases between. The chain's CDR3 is CASSLTGSYYEQYF. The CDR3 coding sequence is TGTGCCAGCAGCTTAACGGGGTCGTACTACGAGCAGTACTTC.